Below, 27 T cell receptor beta chains from the same sample are listed, as sequenced in a study of cytomegalovirus exposure and HLA in healthy donors. The PCR employed 60 Vbeta primers together with 13 Jbeta primers. The repertoire was sequenced with immunoSEQ multiplex PCR; TCRdb's copy has only in-frame clones and lacks some. Seen here are roughly 100,000 clones, around 63% observed once, and the top ten hold roughly 3.2%. Sequenced: PBMCs. The source is a man aged 25-40 years in good health and CMV-seronegative.

The chain uses TRBV6-5 and TRBJ1-2, with D unresolved. The CDR3 contains 15 residues. From germline, CDR1 is MNHEY and CDR2 SVGAGI. The CDR3 DNA reads as TGTGCTACCCTCCGGGGTGGGGAAGCGAACTATGGCTACACCTTC. This encodes CATLRGGEANYGYTF.

The chain is built from TRBV19 and TRBJ1-5; D is undetermined. Germline V gene sequence: CDR1 LNHDA, CDR2 SQIVND (reference sequence). With 0 bases removed from V and 2 bases from J, the gap between germline ends came to 14 bases. CDR3 length equals 17 residues. CDR3 protein: CASSIDRTTGGNQPQHF. DNA of the CDR3: TGTGCCAGTAGTATAGATCGGACCACCGGGGGCAATCAGCCCCAGCATTTT.

This rearrangement joins TRBV7-9 to TRBJ2-7; 10 bases match TRBD1. The V gene end was trimmed by 2 bases and the J gene end by 6 bases; junction bases not matched to a gene: 7. The CDR3 is made up of 15 amino acids. Germline CDR1 reads SEHNR; CDR2 reads FQNEAQ (reference sequence). The CDR3 here is CASSLRGQGTLEQYF. DNA of the CDR3: TGTGCCAGCAGCTTAAGGGGACAGGGGACTCTCGAGCAGTACTTC.

This chain links TRBV12-5 with TRBJ1-3; TRBD1 matches at 11 bases. Per germline, CDR1 LGHNT and CDR2 FRNRAP. V dropped 5 bases and J dropped 2; count of bases not matched to a gene: 8. CDR3 length: 17 amino acids. CDR3 coding DNA: TGTGCTAGTGGTAGGGGGGGACAGGGGGTCACTGGAAACACCATATATTTT. The encoded protein is CASGRGGQGVTGNTIYF.

V is TRBV7-9 and J is TRBJ2-1, with 11 bases fitting TRBD2. With V trimmed by 4 bases and J by 12 bases, 14 bases remained unmatched. CDR1 is SEHNR and CDR2 is FQNEAQ in the germline V gene (reference sequence). The CDR3 runs 16 residues. The CDR3 DNA reads TGTGCCAGCAGCTCAGCCGGGACTAGCGGTTGGAGTGGGCAGTTCTTC. It specifies CASSSAGTSGWSGQFF.

This chain connects TRBV7-9 to TRBJ2-1; 14 nucleotides match TRBD2. The CDR3 has 15 residues. The germline CDR1 and CDR2 sequences are SEHNR and FQNEAQ (reference sequence). V was clipped by 5 bases and J by 9 bases; unmatched bases: 6. Here the CDR3 reads CASSRTGLAGVEQFF. CDR3 nucleotide sequence: TGTGCCAGCAGCCGCACGGGACTAGCGGGAGTTGAGCAGTTCTTC.

The V and J genes are TRBV11-2 and TRBJ1-3, with D hard to call. V was cut by 1 base and J by 2 bases, with 9 bases left in between. The CDR3 has 15 residues. Looked up from germline, CDR1 is SGHAT and CDR2 is FQNNGV. The CDR3 region has the DNA TGTGCCAGCAGCTTAGTGGCAGGAACTGGAAACACCATATATTTT. Encoded protein: CASSLVAGTGNTIYF.

The V and J genes are TRBV11-1 and TRBJ2-7, with a weak D call TRBD1 (6 bases). V dropped 0 bases and J dropped 3 bases, with 12 bases sitting between them. The length of the CDR3 is 15 residues. Germline CDR1 and CDR2: SGHAT and FQDESV (reference sequence). The chain's CDR3 is CASSLALRQDYEQYF. Here the CDR3 DNA reads TGTGCCAGCAGCTTAGCGCTGCGACAGGACTACGAGCAGTACTTC. Supplemented by reference TRBV11-1 and TRBJ2-7, the full variable domain reads EAEVAQSPRYKITEKSQAVAFWCDPISGHATLYWYRQILGQGPELLVQFQDESVVDDSQLPKDRFSAERLKGVDSTLKIQPAELGDSAMYLCASSLALRQDYEQYFGPGTRLTVT.

There are a few counts of this clone. The chain recombines TRBV9 with TRBJ2-1, with 8 positions matching TRBD2. The germline V gene encodes CDR1 SGDLS and CDR2 YYNGEE. The CDR3 runs to 15 residues. The ends lost 0 bases at V and 9 bases at J; junction bases unmatched: 8. CDR3 region: CASSVGGAGVSEQFF. DNA of the CDR3: TGTGCCAGCAGCGTAGGGGGAGCGGGAGTCAGTGAGCAGTTCTTC. Based on the CDR3 plus reference TRBV9 and TRBJ2-1, the full variable domain is DSGVTQTPKHLITATGQRVTLRCSPRSGDLSVYWYQQSLDQGLQFLIQYYNGEERAKGNILERFSAQQFPDLHSELNLSSLELGDSALYFCASSVGGAGVSEQFFGPGTRLTVL.

The chain carries TRBV5-5 and TRBJ2-7; 7 nucleotides align to TRBD1. The germline gives CDR1 SGHKS, CDR2 YYEKEE (reference sequence). J lost 6 bases, V lost 0 bases, and 9 bases had no gene match. This CDR3 contains 15 residues. The CDR3 nucleotides are TGTGCCAGCAGCTTGGCACGGGACAGCATTAGCGAGCAGTACTTC. Its translation: CASSLARDSISEQYF.

The chain joins TRBV11-2 to TRBJ1-2, with unresolved D. Germline CDR1 SGHAT, CDR2 FQNNGV. The V end lost 0 bases, the J end lost 4 bases, and 6 bases lay between the germline ends. The CDR3 has 13 amino acids. The CDR3 DNA sequence: TGTGCCAGCAGCTTAGACACCAGCTATGGCTACACCTTC. As protein: CASSLDTSYGYTF. Drawing the rest from reference TRBV11-2 and TRBJ1-2, the complete variable domain is EAGVAQSPRYKIIEKRQSVAFWCNPISGHATLYWYQQILGQGPKLLIQFQNNGVVDDSQLPKDRFSAERLKGVDSTLKIQPAKLEDSAVYLCASSLDTSYGYTFGSGTRLTVV.

This chain uses TRBV15 with TRBJ2-7; TRBD1 matches 7 bases. With 5 bases clipped from V and 2 bases from J, the junction kept 9 bases outside the gene matches. The CDR3 runs 15 residues. Germline CDR1 is LNHNV and CDR2 is YYDKDF (reference sequence). The CDR3 coding sequence is TGTGCCACCAGCGGTGGACAGGCCTTGACCTACGAGCAGTACTTC. It codes for CATSGGQALTYEQYF.

This rearrangement joins TRBV7-8 to TRBJ1-5; possibly TRBD1 for D (6 bases). This CDR3 is 15 amino acids long. The germline V gene encodes CDR1 SGHVS and CDR2 FQNEAQ. The ends were cut back, 1 base at V and 4 bases at J, with 11 bases in the middle. CDR3 residues: CASSLGGGGNQPQHF. The CDR3 bases are TGTGCCAGCAGCTTAGGGGGAGGGGGAAATCAGCCCCAGCATTTT.

The rearrangement links TRBV19 to TRBJ1-4; D not resolved. Germline V gene lookup returns CDR1 LNHDA and CDR2 SQIVND (reference sequence). The CDR3 is made up of 15 amino acids. V lost 4 bases to trimming and J lost 8 bases, with 17 bases between them. The CDR3 here is CASSKAKNNGEKLFF. DNA of the CDR3: TGTGCCAGTAGTAAAGCCAAAAATAACGGGGAAAAACTGTTTTTT. Combining the CDR3 with reference TRBV19 and TRBJ1-4 gives the whole variable domain DGGITQSPKYLFRKEGQNVTLSCEQNLNHDAMYWYRQDPGQGLRLIYYSQIVNDFQKGDIAEGYSVSREKKESFPLTVTSAQKNPTAFYLCASSKAKNNGEKLFFGSGTQLSVL.

V is TRBV7-8 and J is TRBJ1-5; D is unclear. The CDR3 is made up of 15 amino acids. V dropped 1 base and J dropped 7 bases, with 14 bases sitting between them. The germline CDR1 and CDR2 sequences are SGHVS and FQNEAQ. CDR3: CASSLEVAVGQPQHF. The CDR3 region has the DNA TGTGCCAGCAGCTTAGAAGTGGCGGTCGGCCAGCCCCAGCATTTT.

The rearrangement links TRBV19 to TRBJ2-2, with 7 bases lining up with TRBD2. Germline V lookup: CDR1 LNHDA, CDR2 SQIVND (reference sequence). Unmatched junction bases numbered 5, after V lost 4 bases and J lost 6 bases. The CDR3 has 14 amino acids. CDR3 in DNA: TGTGCCAGTAGTACGGGGGGTTTCGCCGGGGAGCTGTTTTTT. Its translation: CASSTGGFAGELFF. Together with reference TRBV19 and TRBJ2-2, the CDR3 gives the full variable domain: DGGITQSPKYLFRKEGQNVTLSCEQNLNHDAMYWYRQDPGQGLRLIYYSQIVNDFQKGDIAEGYSVSREKKESFPLTVTSAQKNPTAFYLCASSTGGFAGELFFGEGSRLTVL.

This clone was found once. V gene TRBV13 combines with J gene TRBJ1-1, with a possible D match to TRBD1 (6 bases). Deletions cut 0 bases from V and 5 bases from J, with 13 bases between. Germline lookup yields CDR1 PRHDT and CDR2 FYEKMQ (reference sequence). The CDR3 spans 15 residues. The CDR3 spells CASSLGQGELTEAFF. The DNA of the CDR3 is TGTGCCAGCAGCTTAGGACAGGGAGAGTTGACTGAAGCTTTCTTT.

J is TRBJ1-3 and V is TRBV6-5; D ambiguous. V was clipped by 5 bases and J by 1 base, with 9 bases between them. This CDR3 region has 14 residues. The V gene's germline CDR1 is MNHEY and CDR2 SVGAGI. This CDR3 is CASSPPGSGNTIYF. The CDR3 bases are TGTGCCAGCAGTCCTCCGGGTTCTGGAAACACCATATATTTT.

CDR3 amino acids: CAWSRLAQVDTGELFF. In DNA, the CDR3 is TGTGCCTGGAGTAGACTAGCCCAGGTGGACACCGGGGAGCTGTTTTTT. The chain couples TRBV30 to TRBJ2-2, with TRBD2 matching over 7 bases. This CDR3 contains 16 residues. Unmatched junction bases numbered 9, after V lost 2 bases and J lost 3 bases. The V gene's germline CDR1 is GTSNPN and CDR2 SVGIG (reference sequence).

The chain has TRBV9 and TRBJ2-1; D is possibly TRBD1 (5 bases). Per germline, CDR1 SGDLS and CDR2 YYNGEE. The CDR3 totals 15 residues. V was clipped by 0 bases and J by 1 base, with 8 bases between them. CDR3: CASSVEGDSYNEQFF. Here the CDR3 DNA reads TGTGCCAGCAGCGTAGAAGGGGATTCCTACAATGAGCAGTTCTTC.

This clone has a single count. This chain uses TRBV19 with TRBJ1-2, with D uncertain. The CDR3 is 14 amino acids. Trimming removed 3 bases at V and 3 bases at J, with 11 bases between. Germline V CDR1 and CDR2: LNHDA, SQIVND (reference sequence). CDR3 amino acids: CASSMVPRDYGYTF. As DNA, the CDR3 is TGTGCCAGTAGTATGGTGCCGCGGGACTATGGCTACACCTTC.

The rearrangement links TRBV5-4 to TRBJ1-1; a possible D gene is TRBD1 (5 bases). This CDR3 spans 13 amino acids. Per germline, CDR1 SGHNT and CDR2 YYREEE (reference sequence). The V end was cut by 4 bases, the J end by 4 bases, with 11 bases between. The CDR3 is CASSAVGGTEAFF. CDR3 coding DNA: TGTGCCAGCAGCGCCGTCGGGGGCACTGAAGCTTTCTTT.

The rearrangement uses TRBV11-3 and TRBJ2-4; TRBD1 agrees at 7 bases. Germline V lookup: CDR1 SGHNT, CDR2 YENEEA. The length of the CDR3 is 15 residues. Trimming removed 1 base from V and 5 bases from J; junction bases left unmatched: 5. This CDR3 reads CASSLGDRVENIQYF. CDR3 in DNA: TGTGCCAGCAGCTTAGGAGACAGGGTGGAAAACATTCAGTACTTC.

The rearrangement joins TRBV5-1 to TRBJ1-1; D remains ambiguous. In germline, CDR1 is SGHRS, CDR2 YFSETQ. The CDR3 has 11 amino acids. V was trimmed by 6 bases and J by 1 base, leaving 4 bases between them. The CDR3 DNA reads as TGCGCCAGCAAACAGAACACTGAAGCTTTCTTT. Protein product: CASKQNTEAFF.

J is TRBJ1-2 and V is TRBV2, with 7 positions matching TRBD1. The CDR3 is made up of 14 amino acids. CDR1 is SNHLY and CDR2 is FYNNEI in the germline V gene. The V gene end was trimmed by 3 bases and the J gene end by 9 bases; junction bases not matched to a gene: 10. CDR3 bases: TGTGCCAGCAGTGACGGGCAGGGGGGCATTCGCTACACCTTC. Translating gives CASSDGQGGIRYTF.

The chain employs TRBV7-9 and TRBJ2-7; 12 bases are shared with TRBD1. This CDR3 has 16 amino acids. Unmatched junction bases numbered 10, after V lost 5 bases and J lost 5 bases. Germline values: CDR1 SEHNR, CDR2 FQNEAQ (reference sequence). CDR3 region: CASSLTAGQGADEQYF. CDR3 sequence (DNA): TGTGCCAGCAGCCTAACGGCGGGACAGGGGGCAGACGAGCAGTACTTC.

The chain couples TRBV19 to TRBJ1-2, with TRBD1 matching 9 bases. CDR3 length: 14 residues. CDR1 and CDR2 (germline): LNHDA, SQIVND (reference sequence). Trimming cost V 10 bases and J 4 bases; bases outside gene matches: 10. CDR3 protein: CAIEQGARGYGYTF. DNA for the CDR3: TGTGCCATTGAACAGGGGGCGCGCGGCTATGGCTACACCTTC.